This T cell receptor beta chain was recorded in a study of blood T cells in healthy people across ages. This clonotype was detected only a few times. CDR3 size: 15 residues. Trimming shortened V by 5 bases and J by 7 bases, and 23 bases separated the two germline ends. The germline V gene has CDR1 DFQATT and CDR2 SNEGSKA (reference sequence). With a J-beta primer mix and a sample-barcoded 5' primer, a second PCR ran 7 to 11 cycles. TCRdb reprocessed the 5' RACE reads with MiXCR, giving one entry per CDR3 protein. This table has 800,000 or so distinct CDR3 sequences, approximately 25% appearing once. These data were also filed under a second study, of T cells of mothers and their children.

This chain links TRBV20-1 with TRBJ2-5; D unresolved. This sequence was found in a boy under 18 in good health. Sequencing was performed on blood. CDR3 amino acids: CSARSISQASGTQYF. The CDR3 nucleotides read TGCAGTGCTCGTAGTATATCCCAGGCCTCAGGGACCCAGTACTTC.